The rows below give T cell receptor beta chains drawn from one sample of a study of identical twins. TCRdb recomputed calls from the 5' RACE reads with MiXCR, one row per CDR3 protein. The sample records approximately 500,000 distinct CDR3 sequences, 13% to 15% being singletons. These data were likewise used in another study, on yellow fever vaccine responses in identical twins.

The sample taken for sequencing was CD4+ T cells sorted from blood. All receptors derive from a woman aged 18-29 years in good health. CDR3s include the opening cysteine and the closing phenylalanine or tryptophan. The D gene is left open where the match is weak. Expanded clones are given a class, and other clones once, few, many or no size at all.

j_call v_call cdr3_length d_call clone_size cdr3_aa cdr3_nt
TRBJ2-3 TRBV12-3/TRBV12-4 16 TRBD2 many CASSPRLAGGTDTQYF TGTGCCAGCAGTCCCAGACTAGCGGGGGGCACAGATACGCAGTATTTT
TRBJ2-7 TRBV12-3/TRBV12-4 15 TRBD2 - CASSSRTSGSGEQYF TGTGCCAGCAGTTCGCGGACTAGCGGGAGTGGAGAGCAGTACTTC
TRBJ2-1 TRBV11-2 16 - - CASSSTLAGLYNEQFF TGTGCCAGCAGCTCCACCCTAGCTGGGCTATACAATGAGCAGTTCTTC
TRBJ2-5 TRBV5-1 17 - few CASSLSKRGKTPETQYF TGCGCCAGCAGCTTGAGTAAGAGGGGAAAAACCCCAGAGACCCAGTACTTC
TRBJ1-3 TRBV7-9 15 - - CASSLVPLGGNTIYF TGTGCCAGCAGCTTAGTTCCTCTGGGTGGAAACACCATATATTTT
TRBJ2-3 TRBV24-1 13 - - CATSDTTRDTQYF TGTGCCACCAGTGATACGACAAGGGATACGCAGTATTTT
TRBJ2-7 TRBV20-1 12 TRBD1 few CSARTGTDEQYF TGCAGTGCTAGGACCGGGACAGACGAGCAGTACTTC
TRBJ2-7 TRBV29-1 12 - few CSVEEGSREQYF TGCAGCGTTGAAGAAGGGTCGAGAGAGCAGTACTTC
TRBJ2-4 TRBV20-1 14 - - CSGVGRTSKNIQYF TGCAGTGGGGTCGGGAGAACTTCCAAAAACATTCAGTACTTC
TRBJ2-1 TRBV10-3 11 TRBD2 - CATTTSGEQFF TGTGCCACTACGACTAGCGGTGAGCAGTTCTTC
TRBJ2-5 TRBV3-1 14 - - CASSRQSLQETQYF TGTGCCAGCAGCCGCCAGTCCCTACAAGAGACCCAGTACTTC
TRBJ2-6 TRBV24-1 15 TRBD1 few CATSGTTGRDRVLTF TGTGCCACCAGTGGGACAACGGGCAGGGACAGGGTCCTGACTTTC
TRBJ2-1 TRBV2 15 TRBD2 many CASSPGTTQYNEQFF TGTGCCAGCAGCCCCGGGACTACTCAATACAATGAGCAGTTCTTC
TRBJ1-6 TRBV3-1 15 TRBD1 few CASSQETGPQSPLHF TGTGCCAGCAGCCAAGAGACAGGGCCACAATCACCCCTCCACTTT
TRBJ2-6 TRBV5-1 18 - - CASSLATNSFSGANVLTF TGCGCCAGCAGCTTGGCCACCAACTCATTCTCTGGGGCCAACGTCCTGACTTTC
TRBJ2-7 TRBV28 14 TRBD1 - CASSTPTGTYEQYF TGTGCCAGCAGTACCCCGACAGGGACCTACGAGCAGTACTTC
TRBJ1-1 TRBV2 14 - few CASSDQGFRTEAFF TGTGCCAGCAGTGACCAGGGGTTTAGAACTGAAGCTTTCTTT
TRBJ2-4 TRBV19 13 TRBD1 few CASNPTGGYIQYF TGTGCCAGTAACCCGACAGGGGGGTACATTCAGTACTTC
TRBJ2-2 TRBV6-6 12 - - CASNQGTGELFF TGTGCCAGCAACCAAGGGACCGGGGAGCTGTTTTTT
TRBJ2-2 TRBV12-3/TRBV12-4 15 - few CASSFPMGDTGELFF TGTGCCAGCAGTTTTCCCATGGGTGACACCGGGGAGCTGTTTTTT
TRBJ2-7 TRBV5-1 14 TRBD1 - CASTRDRSMDEQYF TGCGCCAGCACCAGGGACAGGTCAATGGACGAGCAGTACTTC
TRBJ2-3 TRBV4-1 16 TRBD1 - CASSHPRDSVSHTQYF TGCGCCAGCAGCCACCCGAGGGACAGTGTATCACATACGCAGTATTTT
TRBJ2-1 TRBV11-2 15 - few CASSITTRSYNEQFF TGTGCCAGCAGCATAACTACCCGCTCCTACAATGAGCAGTTCTTC
TRBJ2-1 TRBV10-2 14 TRBD1 - CASRPQGWYNEQFF TGCGCCAGCAGACCACAGGGGTGGTACAATGAGCAGTTCTTC
TRBJ1-3 TRBV5-1 16 TRBD1 - CASSLTGGASGNTIYF TGCGCCAGCAGCTTAACAGGGGGCGCCTCTGGAAACACCATATATTTT
TRBJ2-1 TRBV28 16 - few CASSSRVGLSWGEQFF TGTGCCAGCAGTTCGCGGGTAGGGCTATCCTGGGGTGAGCAGTTCTTC
TRBJ2-4 TRBV6-1 15 TRBD2 few CASSPRTSGFSIQYF TGTGCCAGCAGTCCCAGGACTAGCGGGTTTTCCATTCAGTACTTC
TRBJ2-1 TRBV18 16 TRBD2 few CASSPKLAGGSNEQFF TGTGCCAGCTCACCGAAACTAGCGGGGGGCTCCAATGAGCAGTTCTTC
TRBJ2-2 TRBV20-1 12 - few CSPARHTGELFF TGCAGTCCCGCGCGGCACACCGGGGAGCTGTTTTTT
TRBJ1-5 TRBV20-1 12 - few CSGAGGNQPQHF TGCAGCGGGGCAGGGGGCAATCAGCCCCAGCATTTT
TRBJ1-1 TRBV2 15 - - CASSATVGARTEAFF TGTGCCAGCAGTGCTACCGTCGGGGCGAGGACTGAAGCTTTCTTT